This T cell receptor beta chain was observed in a study of shared clonotypes between healthy human individuals. The CDR3 covers 14 residues. With 4 bases removed from V and 4 bases from J, the gap between germline ends came to 11 bases. Germline lookup yields CDR1 SNHLY and CDR2 FYNNEI. Only in-frame clones appear in the TCRdb table, and some are missing; sequencing was by immunoSEQ multiplex PCR. This repertoire shows about 1.1 million clones, 75% to 85% found once; its top ten account for roughly 0.56%. Sequencing input: memory CD4+ T cells from PBMCs. Documented subset: CD45RA-negative fraction. The rearrangement uses TRBV2 and TRBJ1-3; no reliable D call. The TCR comes from a man aged 18 to 29 in good health. Some clones in this sample may be carry-over from other donors' samples. CDR3 protein: CASSALADGNTIYF. The CDR3 nucleotides are TGTGCCAGCAGTGCCTTGGCGGACGGAAACACCATATATTTT.